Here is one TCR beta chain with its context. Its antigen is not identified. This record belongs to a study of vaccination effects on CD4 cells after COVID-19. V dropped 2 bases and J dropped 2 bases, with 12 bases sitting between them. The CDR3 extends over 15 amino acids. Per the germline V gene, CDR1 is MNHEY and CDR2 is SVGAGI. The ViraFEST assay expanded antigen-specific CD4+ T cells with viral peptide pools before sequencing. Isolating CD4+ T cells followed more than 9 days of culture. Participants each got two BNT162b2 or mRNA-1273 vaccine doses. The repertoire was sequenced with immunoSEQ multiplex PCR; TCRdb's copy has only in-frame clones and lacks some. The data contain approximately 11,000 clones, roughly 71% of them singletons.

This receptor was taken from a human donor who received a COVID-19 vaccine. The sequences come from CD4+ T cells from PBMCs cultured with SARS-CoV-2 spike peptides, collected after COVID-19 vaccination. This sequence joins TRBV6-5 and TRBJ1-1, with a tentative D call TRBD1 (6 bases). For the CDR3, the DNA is TGTGCCAGCAGTTACGGGGGGGCGGGAAACACTGAAGCTTTCTTT. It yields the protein CASSYGGAGNTEAFF.